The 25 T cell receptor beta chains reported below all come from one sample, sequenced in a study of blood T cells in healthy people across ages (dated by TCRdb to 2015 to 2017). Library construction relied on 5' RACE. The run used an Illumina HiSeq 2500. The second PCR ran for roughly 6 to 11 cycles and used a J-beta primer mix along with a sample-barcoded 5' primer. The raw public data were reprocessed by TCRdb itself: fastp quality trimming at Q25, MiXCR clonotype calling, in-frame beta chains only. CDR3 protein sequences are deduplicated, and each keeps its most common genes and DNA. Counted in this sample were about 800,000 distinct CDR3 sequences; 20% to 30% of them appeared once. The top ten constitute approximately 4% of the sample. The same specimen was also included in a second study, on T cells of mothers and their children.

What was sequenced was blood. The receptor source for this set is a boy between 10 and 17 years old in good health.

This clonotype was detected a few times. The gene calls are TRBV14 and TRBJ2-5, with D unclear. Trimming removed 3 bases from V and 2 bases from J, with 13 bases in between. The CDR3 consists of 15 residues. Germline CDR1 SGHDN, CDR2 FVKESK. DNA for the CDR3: TGTGCCAGCAGCCACCCGGTTGGCAGGCAAGAGACCCAGTACTTC. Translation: CASSHPVGRQETQYF.

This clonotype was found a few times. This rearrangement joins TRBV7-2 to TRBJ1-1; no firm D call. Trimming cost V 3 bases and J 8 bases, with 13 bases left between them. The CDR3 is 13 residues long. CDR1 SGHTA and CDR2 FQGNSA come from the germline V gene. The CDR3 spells CASSLGSAGEAFF. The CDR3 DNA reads TGTGCCAGCAGCTTGGGAAGCGCAGGCGAAGCTTTCTTT.

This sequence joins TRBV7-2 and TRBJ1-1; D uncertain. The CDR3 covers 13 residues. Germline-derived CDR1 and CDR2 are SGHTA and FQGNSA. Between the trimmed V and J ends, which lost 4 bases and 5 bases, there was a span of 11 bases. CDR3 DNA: TGTGCCAGCAGCTCCACCCGAGGTACTGAAGCTTTCTTT. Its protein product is CASSSTRGTEAFF.

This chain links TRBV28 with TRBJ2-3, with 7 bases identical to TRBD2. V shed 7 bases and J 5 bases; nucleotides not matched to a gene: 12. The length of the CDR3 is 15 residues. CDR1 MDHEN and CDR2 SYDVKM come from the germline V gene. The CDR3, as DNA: TGTGCCAGCACTCCCCTGGGAGGGGACCTAGATACGCAGTATTTT. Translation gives CASTPLGGDLDTQYF.

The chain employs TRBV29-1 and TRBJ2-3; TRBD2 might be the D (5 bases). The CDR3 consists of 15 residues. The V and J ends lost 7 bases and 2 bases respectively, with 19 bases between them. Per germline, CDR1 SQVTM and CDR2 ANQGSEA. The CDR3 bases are TGCAGCGCCCGGCAGACTATCGAAAACACAGATACGCAGTATTTT. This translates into CSARQTIENTDTQYF.

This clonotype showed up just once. CDR3 sequence reads: CASSPTLGTDTQYF. The CDR3 DNA is TGTGCCAGTTCCCCAACACTTGGCACAGATACGCAGTATTTT. The V and J genes are TRBV19 and TRBJ2-3, with D hard to call. Germline V CDR1 and CDR2: LNHDA, SQIVND (reference sequence). V lost 8 bases, J lost 1 base, and 13 bases lay in between. This CDR3 comprises 14 residues. Complete variable domain (other parts from reference TRBV19 and TRBJ2-3): DGGITQSPKYLFRKEGQNVTLSCEQNLNHDAMYWYRQDPGQGLRLIYYSQIVNDFQKGDIAEGYSVSREKKESFPLTVTSAQKNPTAFYLCASSPTLGTDTQYFGPGTRLTVL.

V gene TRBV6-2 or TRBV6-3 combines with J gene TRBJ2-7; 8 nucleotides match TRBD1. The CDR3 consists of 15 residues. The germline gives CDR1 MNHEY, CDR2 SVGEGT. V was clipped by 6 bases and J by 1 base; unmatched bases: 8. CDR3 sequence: CASRLRDRRSYEQYF. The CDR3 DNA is TGTGCCAGCAGACTTAGGGACAGGCGATCCTACGAGCAGTACTTC.

CDR3 coding DNA: TGTGCCAGCACCCAGCAGGGGATTGGTAATTCACCCCTCCACTTT. Translating it yields CASTQQGIGNSPLHF. J is TRBJ1-6 and V is TRBV27; tentatively, D is TRBD1 (6 bases). The germline V gene has CDR1 MNHEY and CDR2 SMNVEV (reference sequence). There are 15 residues in the CDR3. Trimming took off 7 bases at V and 6 bases at J, with 16 bases between the two ends.

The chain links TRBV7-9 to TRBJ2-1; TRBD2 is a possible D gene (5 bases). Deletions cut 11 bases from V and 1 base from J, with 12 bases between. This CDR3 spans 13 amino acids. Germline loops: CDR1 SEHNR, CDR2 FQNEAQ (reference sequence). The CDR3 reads CAARLPSYNEQFF. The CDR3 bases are TGTGCCGCCAGACTACCGTCCTACAATGAGCAGTTCTTC.

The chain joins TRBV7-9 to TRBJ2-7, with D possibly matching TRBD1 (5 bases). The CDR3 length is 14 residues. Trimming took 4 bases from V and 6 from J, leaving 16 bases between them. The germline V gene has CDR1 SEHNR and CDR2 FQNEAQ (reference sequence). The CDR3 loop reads CASSSSRVVSEQYF. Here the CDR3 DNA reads TGTGCCAGCAGCTCCTCCAGGGTGGTCTCCGAGCAGTACTTC.

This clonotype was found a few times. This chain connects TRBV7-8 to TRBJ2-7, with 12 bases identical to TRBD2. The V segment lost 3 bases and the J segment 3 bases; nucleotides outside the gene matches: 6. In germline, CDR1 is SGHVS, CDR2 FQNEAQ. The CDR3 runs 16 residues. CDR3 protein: CASSFLRTSGIYEQYF. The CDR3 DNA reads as TGTGCCAGCAGCTTCCTCCGGACTAGCGGGATCTACGAGCAGTACTTC.

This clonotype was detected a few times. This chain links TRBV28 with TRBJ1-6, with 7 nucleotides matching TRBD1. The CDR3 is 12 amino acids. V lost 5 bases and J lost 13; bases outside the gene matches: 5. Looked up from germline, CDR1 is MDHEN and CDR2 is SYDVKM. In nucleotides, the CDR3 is TGTGCCAGCAGTGGCCCCAGGGGGCCCCTCCACTTT. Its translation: CASSGPRGPLHF.

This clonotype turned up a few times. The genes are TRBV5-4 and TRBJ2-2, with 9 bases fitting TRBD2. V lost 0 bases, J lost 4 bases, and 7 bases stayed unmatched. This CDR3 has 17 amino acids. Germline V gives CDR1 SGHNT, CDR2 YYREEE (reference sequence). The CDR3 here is CASSLAASGARTGELFF. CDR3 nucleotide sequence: TGTGCCAGCAGCTTGGCTGCTAGCGGGGCGCGCACCGGGGAGCTGTTTTTT. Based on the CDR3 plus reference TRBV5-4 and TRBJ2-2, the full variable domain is ETGVTQSPTHLIKTRGQQVTLRCSSQSGHNTVSWYQQALGQGPQFIFQYYREEENGRGNFPPRFSGLQFPNYSSELNVNALELDDSALYLCASSLAASGARTGELFFGEGSRLTVL.

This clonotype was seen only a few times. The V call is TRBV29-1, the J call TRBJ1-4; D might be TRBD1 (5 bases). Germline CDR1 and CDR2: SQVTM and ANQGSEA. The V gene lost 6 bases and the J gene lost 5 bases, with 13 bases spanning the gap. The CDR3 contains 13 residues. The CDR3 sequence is CSVLRDGNEKLFF. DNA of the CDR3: TGCAGCGTACTAAGGGACGGGAATGAAAAACTGTTTTTT.

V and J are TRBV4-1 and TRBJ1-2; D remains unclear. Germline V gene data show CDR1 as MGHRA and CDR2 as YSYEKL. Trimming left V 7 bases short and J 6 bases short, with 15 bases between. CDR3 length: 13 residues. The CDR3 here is CASKGTGSHGYTF. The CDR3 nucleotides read TGCGCCAGCAAAGGTACGGGGTCTCATGGCTACACCTTC.

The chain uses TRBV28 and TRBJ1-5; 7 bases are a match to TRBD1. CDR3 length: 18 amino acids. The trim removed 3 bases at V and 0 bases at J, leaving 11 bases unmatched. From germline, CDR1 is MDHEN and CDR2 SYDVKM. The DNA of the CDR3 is TGTGCCAGCAGTTTCCCGGGGGAGGGGGCATATAGCAATCAGCCCCAGCATTTT. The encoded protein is CASSFPGEGAYSNQPQHF.

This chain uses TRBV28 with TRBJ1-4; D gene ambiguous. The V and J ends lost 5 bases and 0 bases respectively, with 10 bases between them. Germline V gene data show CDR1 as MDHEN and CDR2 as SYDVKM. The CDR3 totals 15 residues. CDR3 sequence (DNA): TGTGCCAGCAGTCGGAGATTCGCAACTAATGAAAAACTGTTTTTT. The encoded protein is CASSRRFATNEKLFF.

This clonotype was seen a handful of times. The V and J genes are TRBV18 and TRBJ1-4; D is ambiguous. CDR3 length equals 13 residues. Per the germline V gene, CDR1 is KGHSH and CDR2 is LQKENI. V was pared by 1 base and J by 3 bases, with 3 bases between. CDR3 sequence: CASSPQANEKLFF. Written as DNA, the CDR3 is TGTGCCAGCTCACCACAGGCTAATGAAAAACTGTTTTTT.

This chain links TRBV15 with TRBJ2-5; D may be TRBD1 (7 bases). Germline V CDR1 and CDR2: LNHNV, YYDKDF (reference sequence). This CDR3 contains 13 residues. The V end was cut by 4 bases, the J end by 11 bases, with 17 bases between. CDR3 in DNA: TGTGCCACCAGCAAACAGGCGGGGACAGAGCAGTACTTC. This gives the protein CATSKQAGTEQYF.

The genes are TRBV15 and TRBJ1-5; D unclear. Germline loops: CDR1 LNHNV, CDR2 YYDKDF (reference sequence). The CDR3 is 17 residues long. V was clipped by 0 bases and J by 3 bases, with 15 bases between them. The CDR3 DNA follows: TGTGCCACCAGCAGAGACCTAATGTCGGGCCCCAATCAGCCCCAGCATTTT. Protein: CATSRDLMSGPNQPQHF.

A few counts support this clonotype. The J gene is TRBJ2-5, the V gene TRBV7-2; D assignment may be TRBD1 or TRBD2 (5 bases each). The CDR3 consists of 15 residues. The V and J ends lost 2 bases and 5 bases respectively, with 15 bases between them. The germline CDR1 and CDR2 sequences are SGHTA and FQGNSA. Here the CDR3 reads CASSLIWFGGETQYF. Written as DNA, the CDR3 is TGTGCCAGCAGCTTAATTTGGTTTGGGGGTGAGACCCAGTACTTC.

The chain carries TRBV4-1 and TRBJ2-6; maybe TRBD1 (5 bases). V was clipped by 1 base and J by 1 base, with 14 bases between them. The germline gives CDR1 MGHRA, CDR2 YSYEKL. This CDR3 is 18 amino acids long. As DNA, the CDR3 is TGCGCCAGCAGCCAAGGCGGCCAGGGTGGTTCTGGGGCCAACGTCCTGACTTTC. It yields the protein CASSQGGQGGSGANVLTF.

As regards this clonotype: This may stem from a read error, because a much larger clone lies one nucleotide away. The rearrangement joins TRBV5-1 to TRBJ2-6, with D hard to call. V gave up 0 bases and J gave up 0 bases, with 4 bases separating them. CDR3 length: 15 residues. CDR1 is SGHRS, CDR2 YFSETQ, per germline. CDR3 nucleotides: TGCGCCAGCAGCTTGGGACGCTCTGGGGCCAACGTCCTGACTTTC. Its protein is CASSLGRSGANVLTF. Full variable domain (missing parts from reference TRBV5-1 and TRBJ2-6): KAGVTQTPRYLIKTRGQQVTLSCSPISGHRSVSWYQQTPGQGLQFLFEYFSETQRNKGNFPGRFSGRQFSNSRSEMNVSTLELGDSALYLCASSLGRSGANVLTFGAGSRLTVL.

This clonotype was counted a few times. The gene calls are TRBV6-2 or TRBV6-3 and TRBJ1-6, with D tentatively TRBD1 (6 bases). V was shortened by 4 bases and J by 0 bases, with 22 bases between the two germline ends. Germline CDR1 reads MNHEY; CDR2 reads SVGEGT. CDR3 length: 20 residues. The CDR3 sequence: CASSSNPTGNPSSYNSPLHF. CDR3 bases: TGTGCCAGCAGTTCGAACCCAACAGGGAACCCGAGCTCCTATAATTCACCCCTCCACTTT.

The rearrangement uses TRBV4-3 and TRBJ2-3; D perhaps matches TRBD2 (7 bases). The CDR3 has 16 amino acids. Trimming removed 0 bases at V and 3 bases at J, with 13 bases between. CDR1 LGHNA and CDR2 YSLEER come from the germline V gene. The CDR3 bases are TGCGCCAGCAGCCAAGATGGGGGGGCCAGAACAGATACGCAGTATTTT. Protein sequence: CASSQDGGARTDTQYF.